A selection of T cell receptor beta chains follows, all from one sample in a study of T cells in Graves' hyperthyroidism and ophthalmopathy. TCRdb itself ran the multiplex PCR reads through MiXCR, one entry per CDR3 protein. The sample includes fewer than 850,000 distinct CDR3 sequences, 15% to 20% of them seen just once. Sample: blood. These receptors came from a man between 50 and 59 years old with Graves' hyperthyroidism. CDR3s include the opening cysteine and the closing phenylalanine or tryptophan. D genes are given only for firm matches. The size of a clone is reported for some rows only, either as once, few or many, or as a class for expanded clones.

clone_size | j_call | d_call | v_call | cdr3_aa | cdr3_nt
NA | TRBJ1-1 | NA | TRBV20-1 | CSARFAVRSEAFF | TGCAGTGCTAGATTCGCCGTAAGAAGTGAAGCTTTCTTT
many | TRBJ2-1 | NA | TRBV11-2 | CASSLGYGLTYNEQFF | TGTGCCAGCAGCTTAGGTTACGGCCTGACCTACAATGAGCAGTTCTTC
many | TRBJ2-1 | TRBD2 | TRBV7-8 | CASSSETSGRPYNEQFF | TGTGCCAGCAGCTCAGAGACTAGCGGGAGACCCTACAATGAGCAGTTCTTC
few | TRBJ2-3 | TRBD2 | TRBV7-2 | CASSLWAGGGDTQYF | TGTGCCAGCAGCTTATGGGCGGGAGGAGGAGATACGCAGTATTTT
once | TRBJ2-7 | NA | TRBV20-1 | CSAEPPNHISEQYF | TGCAGTGCTGAGCCCCCGAATCACATCTCCGAGCAGTACTTC
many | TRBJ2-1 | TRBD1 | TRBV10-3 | CAIRGQGRANEQFF | TGTGCCATCAGGGGACAGGGCAGGGCCAATGAGCAGTTCTTC
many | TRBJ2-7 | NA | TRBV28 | CASSFRSYSYEQYF | TGTGCCAGCAGTTTTAGGAGTTACTCCTACGAGCAGTACTTC
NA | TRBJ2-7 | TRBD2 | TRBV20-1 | CSAQDASGMRNEQYF | TGCAGTGCCCAAGATGCTAGCGGCATGAGGAACGAGCAGTACTTC
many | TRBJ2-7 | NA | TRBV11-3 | CASSKTGYGAGGYEQYF | TGTGCCAGCAGCAAGACAGGGTACGGAGCGGGCGGCTACGAGCAGTACTTC
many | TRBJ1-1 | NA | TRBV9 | CASNSRGAGTEAFF | TGTGCCAGCAACTCACGGGGGGCTGGGACTGAAGCTTTCTTT
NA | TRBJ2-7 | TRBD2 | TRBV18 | CASSPERAGAYHEQYF | TGTGCCAGCTCACCGGAAAGAGCGGGGGCCTATCACGAGCAGTACTTC
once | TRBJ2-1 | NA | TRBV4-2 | CASSQPLSSYNEQFF | TGTGCCAGCAGCCAACCACTTAGCTCCTACAATGAGCAGTTCTTC
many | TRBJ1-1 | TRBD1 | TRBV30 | CAWSVLSGGTEAFF | TGTGCCTGGAGTGTACTTTCAGGGGGAACTGAAGCTTTCTTT
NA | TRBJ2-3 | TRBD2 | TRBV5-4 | CASSASGVLTDTQYF | TGTGCCAGCAGCGCTAGCGGGGTTCTCACAGATACGCAGTATTTT
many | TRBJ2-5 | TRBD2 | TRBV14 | CASSPRGGSTETQYF | TGTGCCAGCAGCCCGAGGGGCGGGAGCACAGAGACCCAGTACTTC
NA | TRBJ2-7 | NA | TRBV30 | CAWTYRGVYYEQYF | TGTGCCTGGACTTATAGGGGGGTATACTACGAGCAGTACTTC
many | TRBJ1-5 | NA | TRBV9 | CASSVGQGTYNQPQHF | TGTGCCAGCAGCGTAGGTCAGGGGACCTACAATCAGCCCCAGCATTTT
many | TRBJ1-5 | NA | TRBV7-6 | CASSLEAASNQPQHF | TGTGCCAGCAGCTTAGAGGCGGCTAGCAATCAGCCCCAGCATTTT
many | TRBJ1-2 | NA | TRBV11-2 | CASSYAGRNYGYTF | TGTGCCAGCTCTTACGCTGGGCGGAACTATGGCTACACCTTC
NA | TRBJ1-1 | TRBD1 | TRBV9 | CASSRTGALRNTEAFF | TGTGCCAGCAGCAGGACAGGGGCCCTTCGGAACACTGAAGCTTTCTTT
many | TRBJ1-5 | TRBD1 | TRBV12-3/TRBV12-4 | CASSSGQGLGSNQPQHF | TGTGCCAGCAGTTCAGGACAGGGGTTAGGGAGCAATCAGCCCCAGCATTTT
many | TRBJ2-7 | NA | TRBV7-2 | CASSFYEDEQYF | TGTGCCAGCAGCTTTTACGAGGACGAGCAGTACTTC
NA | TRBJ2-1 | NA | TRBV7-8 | CASSRGGSSYNEQFF | TGTGCCAGCAGTAGAGGCGGAAGCTCCTACAATGAGCAGTTCTTC
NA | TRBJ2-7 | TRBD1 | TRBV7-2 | CASSLAPGQRYEQYF | TGTGCCAGCAGCTTAGCCCCGGGACAGCGCTACGAGCAGTACTTC
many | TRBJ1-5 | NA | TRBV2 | CASSRDTHSNQPQHF | TGTGCCAGCAGTCGGGACACTCATAGCAATCAGCCCCAGCATTTT
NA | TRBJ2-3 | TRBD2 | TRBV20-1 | CSARDYISGSADTQYF | TGCAGTGCTAGAGATTATATAAGCGGGAGTGCAGATACGCAGTATTTT